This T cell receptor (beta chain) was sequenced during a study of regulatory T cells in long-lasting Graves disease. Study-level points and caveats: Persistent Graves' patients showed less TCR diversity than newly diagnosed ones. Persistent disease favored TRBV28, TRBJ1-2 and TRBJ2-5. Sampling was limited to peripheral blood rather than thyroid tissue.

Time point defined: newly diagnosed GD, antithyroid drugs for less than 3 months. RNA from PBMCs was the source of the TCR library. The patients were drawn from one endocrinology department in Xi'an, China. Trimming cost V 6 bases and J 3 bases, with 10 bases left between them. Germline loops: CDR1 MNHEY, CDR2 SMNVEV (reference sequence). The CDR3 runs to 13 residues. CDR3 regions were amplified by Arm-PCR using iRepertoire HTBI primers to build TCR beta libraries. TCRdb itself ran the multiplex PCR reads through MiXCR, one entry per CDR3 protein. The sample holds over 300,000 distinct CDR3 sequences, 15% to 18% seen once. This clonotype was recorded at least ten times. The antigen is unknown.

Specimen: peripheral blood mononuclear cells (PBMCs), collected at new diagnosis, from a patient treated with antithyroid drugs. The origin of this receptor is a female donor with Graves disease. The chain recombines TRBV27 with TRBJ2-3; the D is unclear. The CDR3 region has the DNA TGTGCCAGCAGGAAGGGTTTAACAGATACGCAGTATTTT. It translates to CASRKGLTDTQYF.